These 21 T cell receptor beta chains came from one sample sequenced in a study of T cells in localized non-small cell lung cancer. The repertoire was sequenced with immunoSEQ multiplex PCR; TCRdb's copy has only in-frame clones and lacks some. Counted here are under 15,000 clones, over 25% occurring once; the ten biggest clones make up more than 5.5%. Sequences were derived from lung tumor tissue, sampled before any cancer treatment. The receptors shown here come from an older female donor with stage I lung adenocarcinoma.

This rearrangement joins TRBV18 to TRBJ1-1; D perhaps matches TRBD1 (5 bases). The V end lost 3 bases, the J end lost 4 bases, and 15 bases lay between the germline ends. Germline CDR1 is KGHSH and CDR2 is LQKENI. The length of the CDR3 is 15 residues. The CDR3 spells CASSPVQGGGTEAFF. The CDR3 DNA sequence: TGTGCCAGCTCACCCGTTCAGGGCGGGGGCACTGAAGCTTTCTTT.

This clone has more than one count but fewer than ten. The chain uses TRBV18 and TRBJ2-7, with TRBD1 matching over 8 bases. V lost 5 bases, J lost 6 bases, and 6 bases stayed unmatched. The CDR3 has 13 amino acids. Germline-derived CDR1 and CDR2 are KGHSH and LQKENI. CDR3 amino acids: CASSSWTGLEQYF. The CDR3 DNA sequence: TGTGCCAGCTCATCATGGACAGGGCTCGAGCAGTACTTC.

This clone was detected only a few times. V usage is TRBV23-1 and J usage is TRBJ2-3; a weak D match, TRBD2 (6 bases). TRBV23-1 has ORF status, its function being uncertain. Trimming shortened V by 6 bases and J by 3 bases, and 10 bases separated the two germline ends. The CDR3 is 13 residues long. The CDR3 protein is CASSLEGTDTQYF. DNA of the CDR3: TGCGCCAGCAGCTTGGAGGGGACAGATACGCAGTATTTT.

The V call is TRBV19, the J call TRBJ1-4; TRBD1 agrees at 10 bases. CDR1 and CDR2 (germline): LNHDA, SQIVND (reference sequence). This CDR3 region has 16 residues. V was pared by 7 bases and J by 0 bases, with 5 bases of the junction left unmatched. CDR3 in amino acids: CASKDRGLATNEKLFF. CDR3 in DNA: TGTGCCAGTAAAGACAGGGGGCTTGCAACTAATGAAAAACTGTTTTTT.

The chain employs TRBV14 and TRBJ1-1; 7 nucleotides match TRBD1. The CDR3 is 16 amino acids. From germline, CDR1 is SGHDN and CDR2 FVKESK. Trimming took 0 bases from V and 4 from J; bases not matched to a gene: 8. CDR3 bases: TGTGCCAGCAGCCAAGATCACAGGGGTAAGCGCACTGAAGCTTTCTTT. It codes for CASSQDHRGKRTEAFF.

In its sample, this clone was seen a few times. The chain carries TRBV5-1 and TRBJ2-2, with D possibly matching TRBD1 (6 bases). From germline, CDR1 is SGHRS and CDR2 YFSETQ. V lost 0 bases and J 1 base, leaving 10 bases between the germline ends. The CDR3 runs 16 residues. The CDR3 spells CASSLEVRGNTGELFF. CDR3 nucleotide sequence: TGCGCCAGCAGCTTGGAGGTCAGGGGGAACACCGGGGAGCTGTTTTTT. Full variable domain (missing parts from reference TRBV5-1 and TRBJ2-2): KAGVTQTPRYLIKTRGQQVTLSCSPISGHRSVSWYQQTPGQGLQFLFEYFSETQRNKGNFPGRFSGRQFSNSRSEMNVSTLELGDSALYLCASSLEVRGNTGELFFGEGSRLTVL.

The rearrangement links TRBV9 to TRBJ2-3; 8 positions agree with TRBD2. This CDR3 has 16 residues. V trimming: 3 bases; J trimming: 3 bases; junction bases outside the gene matches: 9. From germline, CDR1 is SGDLS and CDR2 YYNGEE. The CDR3 nucleotides read TGTGCCAGCAGCGGGGCAGCGGGGGCCATAACAGATACGCAGTATTTT. Translated: CASSGAAGAITDTQYF.

The V and J genes are TRBV11-3 and TRBJ1-1; D is unclear. V lost 5 bases, J lost 4 bases, and 23 bases lay in between. The CDR3 covers 17 residues. The germline CDR1 and CDR2 sequences are SGHNT and YENEEA. CDR3 sequence (DNA): TGTGCCAGCAGCCTGGGGTCAGTGGGTCTGAAGGGCACTGAAGCTTTCTTT. Its translation: CASSLGSVGLKGTEAFF.

CDR3 protein: CASSWFPPGGRVDTQYF. Written as DNA, the CDR3 is TGCGCCAGCAGCTGGTTCCCCCCGGGCGGCCGGGTAGATACGCAGTATTTT. This chain links TRBV5-1 with TRBJ2-3; D is unresolved. V lost 3 bases and J lost 5, with 22 bases in between. The CDR3 extends over 17 amino acids. Per germline, CDR1 SGHRS and CDR2 YFSETQ.

In this sample, this clone is medium-sized. The CDR3 loop is CASSHYRQGDSPLHF. CDR3 in DNA: TGTGCCAGCAGCCACTACAGACAGGGAGATTCACCCCTCCACTTT. J is TRBJ1-6 and V is TRBV11-3; 7 positions agree with TRBD1. CDR1 SGHNT and CDR2 YENEEA come from the germline V gene. The length of the CDR3 is 15 residues. With 5 bases clipped from V and 8 bases from J, the junction kept 9 bases outside the gene matches.

This clone is deemed large. CDR3 coding DNA: TGTGCCAGCAGTCCTACTAGCGGGGGATCCTACGAGCAGTACTTC. Translation: CASSPTSGGSYEQYF. This rearrangement joins TRBV11-3 to TRBJ2-7; 11 positions match TRBD2. The CDR3 contains 15 residues. The V and J ends lost 6 bases and 1 base, in that order; junction bases with no gene match: 5. In germline, CDR1 is SGHNT, CDR2 YENEEA.

The V call is TRBV5-1, the J call TRBJ1-3, with 7 positions matching TRBD1. The CDR3 covers 14 residues. Germline lookup yields CDR1 SGHRS and CDR2 YFSETQ. The V segment lost 5 bases and the J segment 2 bases; nucleotides outside the gene matches: 4. DNA of the CDR3: TGCGCCAGCAGTCGACAGGGTACTGGAAACACCATATATTTT. It codes for CASSRQGTGNTIYF.

This clone was detected ten times or more. The V call is TRBV11-3, the J call TRBJ2-5, with 7 bases identical to TRBD1. Losses at the gene ends were 4 bases for V and 3 bases for J; bases not matched to a gene: 5. Germline CDR1 SGHNT, CDR2 YENEEA. CDR3 length: 14 amino acids. The chain's CDR3 is CASSSTGVEETQYF. The CDR3 DNA reads as TGTGCCAGCAGCTCTACAGGGGTGGAAGAGACCCAGTACTTC.

This clone appeared a few times. The V gene is TRBV9, the J gene TRBJ1-1; no clear D gene. The CDR3 has 13 amino acids. V lost 5 bases, J lost 6 bases, and 14 bases lay in between. Germline assignment: CDR1 SGDLS and CDR2 YYNGEE. The DNA of the CDR3 is TGTGCCAGCAGTGAAGCTCCGATCGCTGAAGCTTTCTTT. It is translated as CASSEAPIAEAFF.

This chain joins TRBV19 and TRBJ1-1; D gene uncertain. The V gene lost 5 bases and the J gene lost 6 bases, with 19 bases spanning the gap. The germline V gene has CDR1 LNHDA and CDR2 SQIVND (reference sequence). The CDR3 covers 15 residues. CDR3 bases: TGTGCCAGTAGTTCCCTGGGCGGGGTAAAGGCTGAAGCTTTCTTT. Protein sequence: CASSSLGGVKAEAFF.

This clone has ten or more counts. This chain links TRBV9 with TRBJ1-3; D gene ambiguous. The CDR3 is 17 residues long. Trimming removed 1 base from V and 1 base from J, with 15 bases in between. Germline CDR1 SGDLS, CDR2 YYNGEE. The CDR3 nucleotides are TGTGCCAGCAGCGTACTAGGCAGGCCGACATCTGGAAACACCATATATTTT. This codes for CASSVLGRPTSGNTIYF.

This clone was counted a few times. The rearrangement uses TRBV28 and TRBJ2-2; 9 bases align to TRBD2. The V gene end was trimmed by 6 bases and the J gene end by 3 bases; junction bases not matched to a gene: 5. The germline V gene has CDR1 MDHEN and CDR2 SYDVKM. The length of the CDR3 is 15 residues. The DNA of the CDR3 is TGTGCCAGCAGATCCGGGACTAGCTACACCGGGGAGCTGTTTTTT. This translates into CASRSGTSYTGELFF.

This clone was counted a few times. V is TRBV11-3 and J is TRBJ1-6; tentatively, D is TRBD1 (6 bases). This CDR3 contains 16 residues. The germline gives CDR1 SGHNT, CDR2 YENEEA. V lost 5 bases and J lost 7, with 18 bases in between. CDR3 amino acids: CASSVEGGATNSPLHF. The CDR3 DNA sequence: TGTGCCAGCAGCGTTGAGGGGGGCGCGACGAATTCACCCCTCCACTTT.

Only one count was recorded for this clone. The chain uses TRBV29-1 and TRBJ1-1; a weak D match, TRBD1 (6 bases). Per the germline V gene, CDR1 is SQVTM and CDR2 is ANQGSEA. The CDR3 runs to 14 residues. The ends were cut back, 5 bases at V and 4 bases at J, with 17 bases in the middle. The CDR3 here is CSVRRAGVSTEAFF. The CDR3 DNA follows: TGCAGCGTTCGCCGGGCAGGGGTGAGCACTGAAGCTTTCTTT.

The rearrangement joins TRBV14 to TRBJ1-1, with 7 bases identical to TRBD1. Germline-derived CDR1 and CDR2 are SGHDN and FVKESK. V gave up 6 bases and J gave up 6 bases; unmatched junction bases: 10. The CDR3 has 14 amino acids. CDR3 in DNA: TGTGCCAGCAGGGTGACAGGGCGAAATCCTGAAGCTTTCTTT. Translating it yields CASRVTGRNPEAFF.

This clone has at least ten counts. CDR3 protein: CASSPIDAGGTKTQYF. As DNA, the CDR3 is TGTGCCAGCAGCCCAATCGACGCGGGGGGGACGAAGACCCAGTACTTC. This chain connects TRBV6-8 to TRBJ2-5, with 9 bases lining up with TRBD2. The CDR3 has 16 amino acids. From germline, CDR1 is MNHGY and CDR2 SAAAGT. The V gene end was trimmed by 6 bases and the J gene end by 6 bases; junction bases not matched to a gene: 14.